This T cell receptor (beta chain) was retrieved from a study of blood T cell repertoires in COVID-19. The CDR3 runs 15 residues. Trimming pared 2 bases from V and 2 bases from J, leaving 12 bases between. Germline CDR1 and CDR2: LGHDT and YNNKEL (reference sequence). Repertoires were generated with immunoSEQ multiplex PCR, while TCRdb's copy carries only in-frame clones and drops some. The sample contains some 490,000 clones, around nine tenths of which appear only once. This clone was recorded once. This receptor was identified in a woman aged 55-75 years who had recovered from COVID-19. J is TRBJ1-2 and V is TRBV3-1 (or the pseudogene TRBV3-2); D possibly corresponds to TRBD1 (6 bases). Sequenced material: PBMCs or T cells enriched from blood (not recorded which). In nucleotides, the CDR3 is TGTGCCAGCAGCCAACTTGCAGGGACAAACTATGGCTACACCTTC. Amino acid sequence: CASSQLAGTNYGYTF.